This T cell receptor beta chain was obtained from a study of OX40 agonist ivuxolimab in advanced cancers. The CDR3 is made up of 15 amino acids. Trimming removed 1 base at V and 0 bases at J, with 9 bases between. CDR1 and CDR2 from the germline V gene are SGHAT and FQNNGV. Produced via immunoSEQ multiplex PCR; TCRdb's table is partial and in-frame only. The sample carries 95,000 to 150,000 clones, about 93% recorded once. This clonotype originated in an adult with an advanced solid tumor such as melanoma, head and neck, liver or kidney cancer. Sample: CD4+ or CD8+ T cells sorted from blood, taken in a trial of the OX40 agonist ivuxolimab. The V and J genes are TRBV11-2 and TRBJ1-2; D unresolved. CDR3 nucleotide sequence: TGTGCCAGCAGCTTAGTACAGACTTCTAACTATGGCTACACCTTC. It specifies CASSLVQTSNYGYTF.